The entry that follows covers one T cell receptor beta chain sequence. The record originates from a study of T-cell reconstitution after alpha-beta-depleted transplantation in children. It was with unique molecular identifiers that the TCRbeta library was prepared. TCRdb itself ran the PCR reads through MiXCR, one entry per CDR3 protein. Here the sample spans 450,000 to 600,000 distinct CDR3 sequences, 32% being singletons. Unmatched junction bases numbered 3, after V lost 7 bases and J lost 3 bases. Germline V gene sequence: CDR1 MNHEY, CDR2 SMNVEV (reference sequence). CDR3 length: 14 residues. The rearrangement links TRBV27 to TRBJ2-3; 11 positions agree with TRBD2. The sample in question was PBMCs from the stem cell graft donor, obtained from the stem cell graft. The origin of this receptor is a human donor who donated a stem cell graft to a child with aplastic anemia. In nucleotides, the CDR3 is TGTGCCAGCACTAGACTAGCGGGAACAGATACGCAGTATTTT. Its translation: CASTRLAGTDTQYF.